Given below is one TCR beta chain in context. This table comes from immunoSEQ multiplex PCR, and its TCRdb copy is limited to in-frame clones, with some not included. The sample lists several thousand clones, approximately 85% occurring once. After pathologic assessment, macro-dissection selected premalignant or tumor cells for extraction. This entry belongs to a study of immune evolution from preneoplasia to lung adenocarcinoma. The TCR comes from a person between 45 and 65 years old with lung adenocarcinoma. Sequenced material: FFPE invasive lung adenocarcinoma tissue.

DNA of the CDR3: TGTGCCAGCTCGATCGGAGGGATCTCCTACGAGCAGTACTTC. This encodes CASSIGGISYEQYF. This chain links TRBV6-1 with TRBJ2-7; possible D gene TRBD2, 6 bases. This CDR3 spans 14 amino acids. CDR1 is MNHNS, CDR2 SASEGT, per germline. Trimming removed 8 bases from V and 0 bases from J, with 14 bases in between.